This T cell receptor (beta chain) was sequenced for a study of blood T cell repertoires in COVID-19. Overall study context: The United States, Italy and Spain were the sources of the acute and convalescent COVID-19 samples.

As processed by the authors: Estimation of nucleated cell counts was performed using reference gene primer amplification. Profiled with immunoSEQ multiplex PCR; TCRdb holds only in-frame clones, not every one. That table furnishes V, J and clone size, whereas the DNA furnished D and trimming. The repertoire holds almost 350,000 clones, with about nine tenths as singletons. The germline V gene has CDR1 SNHLY and CDR2 FYNNEI. V was cut by 7 bases and J by 4 bases, with 13 bases left in between. This CDR3 is built from 13 residues. A Seattle source enrolled patients during active infection and followed them longitudinally.

This chain uses TRBV2 with TRBJ2-5; no definite D call. This clonotype originated in a woman in her fifties or sixties with COVID-19, enrolled during active disease. The material sequenced was peripheral blood. CDR3: CASKLLESETQYF. In DNA form, the CDR3 reads TGTGCCAGCAAACTCCTAGAGTCAGAGACCCAGTACTTC.